The clone carrying this T cell receptor beta chain was seen more than once but under ten times. What it binds is not known. Through a sample-barcoded 5' primer and a J-beta primer mix, a second PCR was run for roughly 6 to 11 cycles. TCRdb fed the 5' RACE reads into MiXCR, producing one record per CDR3 protein. Counted here are over 500,000 distinct CDR3 sequences, about 28% occurring once; the ten biggest clones make up 3.6%. This sample stems from a study of blood T cells in healthy people across ages. Study observations and caveats: The study could not conclusively compare naive and antigen-experienced cells, given its unsorted PBMCs.

Separately, the same data were catalogued under a study of T cells of mothers and their children. That source reports: The second PCR's M1S primer added sample barcodes and 2-4 random nucleotides. Reads obtained per mother exceeded 9 million TCR beta CDR3 reads, with 3 million to 3.5 million obtained per child. Microchimeric T cell clones that persisted were not detected.

The sequence was obtained from a boy younger than 10 in good health. The sequenced material came from blood.

CDR3 in amino acids: CASSEGATEAFF. The DNA of the CDR3 is TGTGCCAGCAGTGAGGGGGCCACTGAAGCTTTCTTT. The V and J genes are TRBV2 and TRBJ1-1, with D perhaps TRBD1 (6 bases). The germline V and J ends were trimmed by 3 bases and 4 bases, with 6 bases remaining between them. Germline V CDR1 and CDR2: SNHLY, FYNNEI. The CDR3 contains 12 residues.